This T cell receptor (beta chain) was identified during a study of vaccination effects on CD4 cells after COVID-19 (dated by TCRdb to about 2022). At the level of the whole study: The ViraFEST assay stimulated PBMC with viral peptide pools and then used TCR sequencing to identify antigen-specific CD4+ T cell clonotypes by expansion. Two doses of either the BNT162b2 or the mRNA-1273 mRNA SARS-CoV-2 vaccine were administered to participants. About 2 million PBMC per well were cultured in IMDM with about 5.4% human AB serum, about 9.4 IU/ml IL-2 and gentamicin, plus 10 ug/ml peptides. SARS-CoV-2 spike-specific CD4+ TCR repertoires were compared before and after mRNA vaccination in COVID-19 convalescent patients and in infection-naive vaccine recipients. The full study included around nine COVID-19 convalescent patients and several SARS-CoV-2-naive healthy vaccine recipients. In the study, cultures from other donors were sequenced using the Oncomine TCR Beta short-read assay on an Illumina iSeq 100.

Overall study results and their limits: Clones induced by infection and clones induced by vaccination both contracted markedly at late timepoints after vaccination, which fits with T cell responses waning over time. The study was limited by a small number of convalescent patients, and early post-infection timepoints were lacking. Among healthy vaccine recipients, nearly all vaccine-induced clones were SARS-CoV-2 mono-reactive, and just 1 of 255 was cross-reactive with common cold coronaviruses.

About this clone itself: What antigen it recognizes has not been identified. No base-level quality is on record; no much larger clone is a single base apart.

After less than 13 days of culture, CD4+ T cells were isolated with the EasySep CD4+ T cell isolation kit. Healthy vaccine recipients had no prior SARS-CoV-2 infection, confirmed by negative nucleocapsid antibodies before and after vaccination. On days 3 and 7, half of the culture medium was replaced with fresh IL-2-containing medium. Unless noted otherwise, every peptide stimulation condition was cultured in triplicate wells. Using Ficoll-Paque Plus gradient centrifugation, PBMC were separated from whole blood and then either used fresh or cryopreserved at -140C. The QIAamp micro DNA kit was used to extract genomic DNA from the cultured CD4+ T cells. Based on the germline V gene, the CDR1 and CDR2 sequences are SGHTA and FQGNSA. Trimming takes 1 base from V and 4 bases from J, and the germline ends sit 13 bases apart. The CDR3 holds 15 amino acids from the cysteine to the phenylalanine. Solely the CDR3 DNA is kept, with 45 bases framed from the first base.

Libraries were made using the immunoSEQ multiplex PCR assay. DNA from the cultured and isolated CD4+ T cells underwent TCR beta CDR3 sequencing. Concerning the study's data processing: Non-productive TCR sequences were discarded, and reads were trimmed to the CDR3 region, with only CDR3s of 7 or more amino acids retained. Antigen-specific clonotypes were identified using the MANAFEST web app by comparison of expansion in peptide wells against reference cultures. Positive clones required FDR<0.05 expansion versus reference and all other wells, odds ratio above 5, and frequency above 0.1% in two replicate wells. Cross-reactive clonotypes were defined as significantly expanded in SARS-CoV-2 spike wells and in at least one common cold coronavirus spike condition. Levenshtein distance calculated with the stringdist R package was used to assess CDR3 similarity, and unrooted trees were constructed with ape in R 3.6.1. TCRdb obtained this table from immuneACCESS and retained in-frame rearrangements with V and J assigned. These tables miss some clones; where compared with another copy, unresolved V genes account for less than half of the shortfall, and the remainder is unexplained. V, J and clone size are those of that table, while D and trimming were read from the DNA. This sample lists 70,000 to 85,000 clones; around 77% were detected once. Clones ranked in the top ten supply under 2.5% of the sample.

Rearrangement joined TRBV7-2 to TRBJ1-1; TRBD1 might be the D gene, on 6 matching bases. The material was CD4+ T cells from PBMCs cultured without peptide, obtained before COVID-19 vaccination. The receptor was derived from a human donor who received a COVID-19 vaccine. The nucleotide sequence reads TGTGCCAGCAGCTTAGTAGTACAGGGCGCCACTGAAGCTTTCTTT. This is translated as CASSLVVQGATEAFF.